These 22 T cell receptor beta chains originate from one sample sequenced in a study of T cell responses to AZD1222 COVID-19 vaccine (dated by TCRdb to the early 2020s). The intended sense of this specimen's time point label: baseline before first vaccination. Receptors were amplified or captured by the immunoSEQ multiplex PCR assay. TCRdb obtained this table from immuneACCESS and retained in-frame rearrangements with V and J assigned. These tables miss some clones; where compared with another copy, unresolved V genes account for less than half of the shortfall, and the remainder is unexplained. A total of approximately 65,000 clones appear in this sample, over 60% of them only once. The ten largest make up about 12% of the sample. The starting material was peripheral blood, obtained on day 0 of AZD1222 vaccination. Every receptor here comes from an adult in good health.

This clone was detected a few times. The rearrangement joins TRBV19 to TRBJ2-2; no reliable D call. The V gene lost 6 bases and the J gene lost 1 base, with 12 bases spanning the gap. The germline CDR1 and CDR2 sequences are LNHDA and SQIVND (reference sequence). This CDR3 comprises 15 residues. CDR3 DNA: TGTGCCAGTAGGGGGTATGCAGGGAACACCGGGGAGCTGTTTTTT. Translating gives CASRGYAGNTGELFF.

Only a few counts were recorded for this clone. This chain uses TRBV5-6 with TRBJ2-1; no firm D call. The V end was cut by 6 bases, the J end by 4 bases, with 17 bases between. The length of the CDR3 is 15 residues. Germline V CDR1 and CDR2: SGHDT, YYEEEE. The CDR3 protein is CASNKGGLSYNEQFF. CDR3 in DNA: TGTGCCAGCAACAAGGGTGGGCTGTCTTACAATGAGCAGTTCTTC.

CDR3 bases: TGTGCCAGCTCACCACAACAAGGAGGTCAGCCCCAGCATTTT. Its translation: CASSPQQGGQPQHF. The chain couples TRBV18 to TRBJ1-5, with D hard to call. Trimming removed 1 base from V and 6 bases from J, with 10 bases in between. The length of the CDR3 is 14 residues. CDR1 KGHSH and CDR2 LQKENI come from the germline V gene.

J is TRBJ2-5 and V is TRBV21-1; the table's D call of TRBD1 was not tested on the DNA. TRBV21-1 is termed a pseudogene. This CDR3 is built from 15 residues. CDR3 in amino acids: CASSKVRTGQETQYF. In nucleotides, the CDR3 is TGTGCCAGCAGCAAAGTAAGAACAGGCCAAGAGACCCAGTACTTC.

This clone showed up just a few times. The J gene is TRBJ1-2, the V gene TRBV4-3, with 12 positions matching TRBD1. The V gene's germline CDR1 is LGHNA and CDR2 YSLEER. V shed 0 bases, J shed 5 bases, and the junction held 7 bases outside the gene matches. There are 17 residues in the CDR3. DNA for the CDR3: TGCGCCAGCAGCCAAGACTCGGGACAGGGGGCGAAGTATGGCTACACCTTC. This encodes CASSQDSGQGAKYGYTF.

This chain links TRBV5-6 with TRBJ1-5, with D possibly TRBD1 on 6 matching bases. This CDR3 has 14 amino acids. The V gene's germline CDR1 is SGHDT and CDR2 YYEEEE. Trimming stripped 4 bases from V and 3 bases from J, with 11 bases between. The CDR3 bases are TGTGCCAGCAGCAATGGACAGATCAATCAGCCCCAGCATTTT. It codes for CASSNGQINQPQHF.

The chain links TRBV4-3 to TRBJ1-3; D gene ambiguous. The V end lost 0 bases, the J end lost 0 bases, and 12 bases lay between the germline ends. Per germline, CDR1 LGHNA and CDR2 YSLEER. CDR3 length: 17 amino acids. The CDR3 DNA sequence: TGCGCCAGCAGCCAAGATCTCCAGGTAACCTCTGGAAACACCATATATTTT. Residues: CASSQDLQVTSGNTIYF.

The chain employs TRBV6-1 and TRBJ2-1; D call uncertain. The CDR3 totals 16 residues. Germline values: CDR1 MNHNS, CDR2 SASEGT. The V end was cut by 2 bases, the J end by 6 bases, with 17 bases between. In nucleotides, the CDR3 is TGTGCCAGCAGTGAAAGGGTAAAGCAGGTAGGCAATGAGCAGTTCTTC. Its translation is CASSERVKQVGNEQFF.

This chain connects TRBV19 to TRBJ2-7; D is unresolved. Germline V gene sequence: CDR1 LNHDA, CDR2 SQIVND (reference sequence). The V end was cut by 7 bases, the J end by 0 bases, with 13 bases between. This CDR3 is 14 amino acids long. This chain's CDR3 is CASKFRLNSYEQYF. The CDR3 DNA sequence: TGTGCCAGTAAATTTCGGCTCAACTCCTACGAGCAGTACTTC.

This chain connects TRBV13 to TRBJ1-2, with TRBD1 as a possible D gene (6 bases). The CDR3 contains 12 residues. V lost 4 bases to trimming and J lost 8 bases, with 11 bases between them. In germline, CDR1 is PRHDT, CDR2 FYEKMQ (reference sequence). The CDR3 DNA reads as TGTGCCAGCAGCTCTCAAGGACAGGGCTACACCTTC. Translation: CASSSQGQGYTF.

The gene calls are TRBV27 and TRBJ1-1; 7 nucleotides match TRBD1. CDR1 MNHEY and CDR2 SMNVEV come from the germline V gene (reference sequence). Unmatched junction bases numbered 22, after V lost 3 bases and J lost 6 bases. The CDR3 consists of 19 residues. The CDR3 nucleotides read TGTGCCAGCAGTTTCCGACCACTATCTTCCCAGGGGGTATACGCTGAAGCTTTCTTT. Translating it yields CASSFRPLSSQGVYAEAFF.

CDR3 DNA: TGTGCCACCCTCGAGCCAGGCACCGTTTCTAGCAATCAGCCCCAGCATTTT. As protein: CATLEPGTVSSNQPQHF. The chain combines TRBV10-3 with TRBJ1-5; D remains ambiguous. Trimming took 10 bases from V and 0 from J, leaving 22 bases between them. Germline V lookup: CDR1 ENHRY, CDR2 SYGVKD. The CDR3 loop spans 17 amino acids.

The chain carries TRBV5-1 and TRBJ1-2, with D unclear. V was pared by 0 bases and J by 4 bases, with 7 bases between. CDR1 is SGHRS, CDR2 YFSETQ, per germline. The CDR3 is 13 residues long. CDR3 residues: CASSLASGYGYTF. The CDR3 DNA reads TGCGCCAGCAGCTTGGCCTCCGGCTATGGCTACACCTTC.

There are a few counts of this clone. The chain carries TRBV30 and TRBJ1-2; 11 bases line up with TRBD1. CDR1 is GTSNPN, CDR2 SVGIG, per germline (reference sequence). Trimming at V came to 4 bases and at J to 3 bases, leaving 10 bases not matched to a gene. The CDR3 is 16 residues long. As DNA, the CDR3 is TGTGCCTGGAAAGGGACAGGGGGACTTTTCTACTATGGCTACACCTTC. It specifies CAWKGTGGLFYYGYTF.

The chain recombines TRBV16 with TRBJ1-5; D is possibly TRBD1 (5 bases). V lost 7 bases and J 0 bases, leaving 13 bases between the germline ends. The CDR3 totals 15 residues. CDR1 is KGHSY and CDR2 is FQNENV in the germline V gene. The CDR3 sequence: CASTRDGNSNQPQHF. The CDR3 nucleotides read TGTGCCAGCACCCGGGACGGAAATAGCAATCAGCCCCAGCATTTT. Full variable domain (rest looked up from reference TRBV16 and TRBJ1-5): GEEVAQTPKHLVRGEGQKAKLYCAPIKGHSYVFWYQQVLKNEFKFLISFQNENVFDETGMPKERFSAKCLPNSPCSLEIQATKLEDSAVYFCASTRDGNSNQPQHFGDGTRLSIL.

V gene TRBV6-5 combines with J gene TRBJ2-1; D is perhaps TRBD1 (5 bases). This CDR3 region has 13 residues. Germline CDR1 and CDR2: MNHEY and SVGAGI. Trimming took off 9 bases at V and 7 bases at J, with 16 bases between the two ends. CDR3 nucleotides: TGTGCCAGTTATCTCCAGGGATGGAATGAGCAGTTCTTC. Its protein product is CASYLQGWNEQFF.

The genes are TRBV11-2 and TRBJ2-3, with D uncertain. Germline V gene lookup returns CDR1 SGHAT and CDR2 FQNNGV. V dropped 1 base and J dropped 0 bases, with 5 bases sitting between them. CDR3 length: 14 amino acids. The DNA for the CDR3 is TGTGCCAGCAGCTTAGGCGATAGCACAGATACGCAGTATTTT. Protein sequence: CASSLGDSTDTQYF.

The chain links TRBV7-2 to TRBJ2-1; 7 positions agree with TRBD2. CDR3 length: 13 amino acids. Germline V CDR1 and CDR2: SGHTA, FQGNSA. Germline trimming cut 5 bases from V and 7 bases from J; bases unmatched to any gene: 5. The CDR3 sequence is CASSQWGGNEQFF. The DNA of the CDR3 is TGTGCCAGCAGCCAATGGGGAGGGAATGAGCAGTTCTTC.

This clone was found once. This chain joins TRBV9 and TRBJ2-1; either TRBD1 or TRBD2 may fit D (5 bases each). Germline CDR1 SGDLS, CDR2 YYNGEE. The germline V and J ends were trimmed by 0 bases and 3 bases, with 10 bases remaining between them. The CDR3 has 15 residues. CDR3 bases: TGTGCCAGCAGCGTAGATCCGGGGCTCTACAATGAGCAGTTCTTC. Encoded protein: CASSVDPGLYNEQFF.

This clone was recorded a few times. The CDR3 bases are TGTGCCTGGAGCCCCCAGGCTTACGAGCAGTACTTC. Translation gives CAWSPQAYEQYF. This sequence joins TRBV30 and TRBJ2-7; no clear D gene. The CDR3 is made up of 12 amino acids. Germline V lookup: CDR1 GTSNPN, CDR2 SVGIG (reference sequence). V lost 3 bases, J lost 4 bases, and 10 bases lay in between.

The CDR3 region is CASSEGAGGSDTQYF. The CDR3, as DNA: TGTGCCAGCAGTGAAGGAGCGGGGGGATCAGATACGCAGTATTTT. The V and J genes are TRBV6-4 and TRBJ2-3, with 9 bases lining up with TRBD2. Trimming took 3 bases from V and 4 from J; bases not matched to a gene: 5. Germline lookup yields CDR1 MRHNA and CDR2 SNTAGT. The CDR3 sequence is 15 residues long.

Details on this clone: This sample includes further DNA sequences coding for the same CDR3. The chain combines TRBV7-9 with TRBJ2-7; no firm D call. CDR3 length equals 13 residues. From germline, CDR1 is SEHNR and CDR2 FQNEAQ (reference sequence). V lost 0 bases and J lost 3, with 6 bases in between. CDR3 in DNA: TGTGCCAGCAGCTTAGCGGTTAGCTACGAGCAGTACTTC. Translated, it gives CASSLAVSYEQYF. Supplemented by reference TRBV7-9 and TRBJ2-7, the full variable domain reads DTGVSQNPRHKITKRGQNVTFRCDPISEHNRLYWYRQTLGQGPEFLTYFQNEAQLEKSRLLSDRFSAERPKGSFSTLEIQRTEQGDSAMYLCASSLAVSYEQYFGPGTRLTVT.